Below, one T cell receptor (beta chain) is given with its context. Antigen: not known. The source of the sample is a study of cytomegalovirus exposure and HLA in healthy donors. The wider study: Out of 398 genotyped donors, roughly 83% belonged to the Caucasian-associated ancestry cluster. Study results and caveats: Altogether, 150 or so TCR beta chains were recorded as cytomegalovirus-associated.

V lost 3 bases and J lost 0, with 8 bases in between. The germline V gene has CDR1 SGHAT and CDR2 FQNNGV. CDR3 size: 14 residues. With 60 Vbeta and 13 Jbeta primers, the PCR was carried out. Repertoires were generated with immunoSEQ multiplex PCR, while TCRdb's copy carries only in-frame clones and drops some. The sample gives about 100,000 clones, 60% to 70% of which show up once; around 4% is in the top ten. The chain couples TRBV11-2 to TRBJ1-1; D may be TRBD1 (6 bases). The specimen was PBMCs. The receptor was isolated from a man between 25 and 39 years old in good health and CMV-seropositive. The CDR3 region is CASSFGQLNTEAFF. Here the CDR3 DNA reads TGTGCCAGCAGCTTCGGACAGTTGAACACTGAAGCTTTCTTT.